These 6 T cell receptor beta chains were all obtained from the same sample, sequenced in a study of blood T cells in healthy people across ages. A second roughly 6 to 12 cycle PCR used barcoded and J-beta primers. Each CDR3 protein is one row after TCRdb ran MiXCR on the 5' RACE reads. The sample holds fewer than 2 million distinct CDR3 sequences, roughly 43% seen once. Sequencing was performed on blood. These receptors all stem from a human donor in good health.

This sequence joins TRBV5-1 and TRBJ2-5; TRBD1 matches at 8 bases. The end of the DNA fits TRBJ2-7 better, so the J call may be wrong. The V gene's germline CDR1 is SGHRS and CDR2 YFSETQ. This CDR3 has 15 amino acids. CDR3 DNA sequence: TGCGCCAGCAGCTTGGTAGGACAGGGTTTCGACGAGCAGTACTTC. Translation gives CASSLVGQGFDEQYF.

This clonotype came up a few times. The J gene is TRBJ2-5, the V gene TRBV12-5, with D uncertain. Germline lookup yields CDR1 LGHNT and CDR2 FRNRAP. V shed 0 bases and J shed 5 bases, with 7 bases lying between them. This CDR3 region has 13 residues. The CDR3 coding sequence is TGTGCTAGTGGTTTGGTACGGCTGGAGACCCAGTACTTC. Its protein product is CASGLVRLETQYF.

For this clonotype: Possible read error: a much larger clone is one base away. The rearrangement uses TRBV7-2 and TRBJ2-1; possibly TRBD1 for D (5 bases). This CDR3 has 15 amino acids. CDR1 and CDR2 from the germline V gene are SGHTA and FQGNSA. Trimming removed 2 bases at V and 10 bases at J, with 18 bases between. The chain's CDR3 is CASSLWAGMEREQFF. CDR3 coding DNA: TGTGCCAGCAGCTTATGGGCAGGGATGGAGAGGGAGCAGTTCTTC.

This chain connects TRBV20-1 to TRBJ1-1; D is undetermined. Germline CDR1 and CDR2: DFQATT and SNEGSKA (reference sequence). There are 12 residues in the CDR3. V lost 0 bases to trimming and J lost 7 bases, with 9 bases between them. CDR3 sequence reads: CSARDRALEAFF. CDR3 nucleotides: TGCAGTGCTAGAGATCGAGCTCTTGAAGCTTTCTTT.

The chain carries TRBV7-2 and TRBJ1-2; D might be TRBD1 (5 bases). There are 16 residues in the CDR3. Trimming removed 5 bases from V and 0 bases from J, with 16 bases in between. The germline V gene has CDR1 SGHTA and CDR2 FQGNSA. CDR3: CASSKNGDRPNYGYTF. The DNA of the CDR3 is TGTGCCAGCAGCAAAAATGGAGACAGACCTAACTATGGCTACACCTTC. Full variable domain (remainder filled in from reference TRBV7-2 and TRBJ1-2): GAGVSQSPSNKVTEKGKDVELRCDPISGHTALYWYRQSLGQGLEFLIYFQGNSAPDKSGLPSDRFSAERTGGSVSTLTIQRTQQEDSAVYLCASSKNGDRPNYGYTFGSGTRLTVV.

The CDR3 here is CASSSKDRSGEQFF. The CDR3 DNA is TGTGCCAGCAGCTCCAAGGACAGGAGCGGAGAGCAGTTCTTC. The rearrangement joins TRBV9 to TRBJ2-1; 7 bases line up with TRBD1. Germline-derived CDR1 and CDR2 are SGDLS and YYNGEE. The ends lost 4 bases at V and 10 bases at J; junction bases unmatched: 11. The CDR3 runs to 14 residues. The full variable domain, with the rest looked up from reference TRBV9 and TRBJ2-1, is DSGVTQTPKHLITATGQRVTLRCSPRSGDLSVYWYQQSLDQGLQFLIQYYNGEERAKGNILERFSAQQFPDLHSELNLSSLELGDSALYFCASSSKDRSGEQFFGPGTRLTVL.